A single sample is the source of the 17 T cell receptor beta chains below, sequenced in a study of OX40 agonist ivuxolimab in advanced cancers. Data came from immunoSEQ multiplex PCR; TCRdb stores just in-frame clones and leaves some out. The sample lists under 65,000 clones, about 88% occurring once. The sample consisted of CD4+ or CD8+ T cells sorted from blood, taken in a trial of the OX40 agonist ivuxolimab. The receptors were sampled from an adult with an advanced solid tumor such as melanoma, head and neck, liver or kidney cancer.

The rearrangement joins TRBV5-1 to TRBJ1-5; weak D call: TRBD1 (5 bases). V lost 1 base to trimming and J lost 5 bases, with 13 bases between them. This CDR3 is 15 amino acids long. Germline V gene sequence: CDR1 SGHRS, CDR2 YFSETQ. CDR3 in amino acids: CASSLLGTRDQPQHF. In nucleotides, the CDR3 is TGCGCCAGCAGCTTGCTTGGGACCCGGGATCAGCCCCAGCATTTT.

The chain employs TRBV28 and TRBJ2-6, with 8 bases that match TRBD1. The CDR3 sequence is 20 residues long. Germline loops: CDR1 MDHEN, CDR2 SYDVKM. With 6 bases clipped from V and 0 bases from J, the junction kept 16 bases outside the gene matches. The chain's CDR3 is CASSHPGWTGQNSGANVLTF. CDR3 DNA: TGTGCCAGCAGCCACCCCGGGTGGACAGGGCAAAACTCTGGGGCCAACGTCCTGACTTTC.

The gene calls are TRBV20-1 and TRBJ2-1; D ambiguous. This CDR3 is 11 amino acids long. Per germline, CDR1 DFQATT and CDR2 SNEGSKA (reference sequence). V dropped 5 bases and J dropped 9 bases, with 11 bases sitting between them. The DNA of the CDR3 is TGCAGTGCTCCACTCCAGGCTGAGCAGTTCTTC. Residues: CSAPLQAEQFF.

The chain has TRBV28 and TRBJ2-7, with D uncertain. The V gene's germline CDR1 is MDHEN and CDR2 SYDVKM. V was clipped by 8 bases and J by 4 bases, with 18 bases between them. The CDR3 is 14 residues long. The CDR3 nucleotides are TGTGCCAGCGGCAGAATTAGTGGGCCTTACGAGCAGTACTTC. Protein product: CASGRISGPYEQYF.

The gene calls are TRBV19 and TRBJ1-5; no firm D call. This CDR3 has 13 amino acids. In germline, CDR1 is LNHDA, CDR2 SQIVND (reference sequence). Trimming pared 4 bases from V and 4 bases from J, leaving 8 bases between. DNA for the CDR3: TGTGCCAGTAGTAGGTCGGGGAATCAGCCCCAGCATTTT. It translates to CASSRSGNQPQHF.

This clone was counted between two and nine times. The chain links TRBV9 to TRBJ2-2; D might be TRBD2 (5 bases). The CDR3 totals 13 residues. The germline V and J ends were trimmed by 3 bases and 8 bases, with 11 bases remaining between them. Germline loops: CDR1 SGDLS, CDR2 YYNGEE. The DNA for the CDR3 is TGTGCCAGCAGCGCCCTGTCGGGAGGGGAGCTGTTTTTT. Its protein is CASSALSGGELFF. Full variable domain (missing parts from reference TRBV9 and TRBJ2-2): DSGVTQTPKHLITATGQRVTLRCSPRSGDLSVYWYQQSLDQGLQFLIQYYNGEERAKGNILERFSAQQFPDLHSELNLSSLELGDSALYFCASSALSGGELFFGEGSRLTVL.

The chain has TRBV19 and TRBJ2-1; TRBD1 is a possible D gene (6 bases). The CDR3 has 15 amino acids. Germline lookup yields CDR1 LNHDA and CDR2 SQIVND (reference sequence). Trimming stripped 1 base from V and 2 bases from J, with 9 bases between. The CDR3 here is CASSIGQAAYNEQFF. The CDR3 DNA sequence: TGTGCCAGTAGTATAGGACAGGCCGCCTACAATGAGCAGTTCTTC.

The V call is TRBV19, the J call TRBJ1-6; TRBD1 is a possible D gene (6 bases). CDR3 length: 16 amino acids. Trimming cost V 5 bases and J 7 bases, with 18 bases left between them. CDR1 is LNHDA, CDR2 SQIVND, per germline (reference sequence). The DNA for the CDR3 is TGTGCCAGTAGTCTTCAGGGGACAAACCTCAATTCACCCCTCCACTTT. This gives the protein CASSLQGTNLNSPLHF.

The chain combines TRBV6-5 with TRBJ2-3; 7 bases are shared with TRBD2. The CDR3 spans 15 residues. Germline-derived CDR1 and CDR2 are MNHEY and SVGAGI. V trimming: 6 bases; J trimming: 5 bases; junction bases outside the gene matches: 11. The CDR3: CASSSKSGGEDTQYF. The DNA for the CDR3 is TGTGCCAGCAGCTCCAAATCGGGAGGCGAAGATACGCAGTATTTT.

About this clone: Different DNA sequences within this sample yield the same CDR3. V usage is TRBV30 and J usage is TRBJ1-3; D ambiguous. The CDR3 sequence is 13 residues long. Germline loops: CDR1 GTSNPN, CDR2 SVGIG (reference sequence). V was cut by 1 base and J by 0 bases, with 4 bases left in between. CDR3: CAWSGDSGNTIYF. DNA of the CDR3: TGTGCCTGGAGTGGGGACTCTGGAAACACCATATATTTT.

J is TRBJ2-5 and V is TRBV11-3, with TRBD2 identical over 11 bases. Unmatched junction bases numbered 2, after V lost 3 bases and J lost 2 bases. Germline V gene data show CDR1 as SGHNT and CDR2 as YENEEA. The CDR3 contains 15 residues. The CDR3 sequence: CASSFSGRAQETQYF. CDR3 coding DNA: TGTGCCAGCAGCTTTAGCGGGAGGGCACAAGAGACCCAGTACTTC.

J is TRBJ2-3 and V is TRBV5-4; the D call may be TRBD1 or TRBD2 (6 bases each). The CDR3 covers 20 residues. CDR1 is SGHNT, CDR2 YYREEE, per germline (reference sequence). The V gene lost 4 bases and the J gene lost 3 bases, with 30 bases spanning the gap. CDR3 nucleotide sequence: TGTGCCAGCAGCCCCTCGAGGGGGGAGACTCCCCTCTTCGGTACAGATACGCAGTATTTT. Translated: CASSPSRGETPLFGTDTQYF.

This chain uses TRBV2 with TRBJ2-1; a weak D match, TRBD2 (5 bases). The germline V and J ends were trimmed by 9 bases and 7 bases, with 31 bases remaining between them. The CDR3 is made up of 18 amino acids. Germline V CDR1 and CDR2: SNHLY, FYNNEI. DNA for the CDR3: TGTGCCAGTTTTAAGTACACCTTTGGGGAGAGCATTAGGAATGAGCAGTTCTTC. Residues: CASFKYTFGESIRNEQFF.

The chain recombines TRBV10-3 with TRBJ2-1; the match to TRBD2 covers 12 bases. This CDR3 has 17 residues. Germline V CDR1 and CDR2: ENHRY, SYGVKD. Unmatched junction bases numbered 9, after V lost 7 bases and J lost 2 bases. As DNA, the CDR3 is TGTGCCATCAAGACTAGCGGGAGTCTTGGGGCCTACAATGAGCAGTTCTTC. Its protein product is CAIKTSGSLGAYNEQFF.

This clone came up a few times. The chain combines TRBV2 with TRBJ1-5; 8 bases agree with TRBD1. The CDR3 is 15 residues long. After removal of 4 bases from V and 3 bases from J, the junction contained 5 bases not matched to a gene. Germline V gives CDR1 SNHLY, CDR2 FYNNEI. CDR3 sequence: CASSGTGMFNQPQHF. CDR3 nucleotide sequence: TGTGCCAGCAGTGGGACAGGGATGTTCAATCAGCCCCAGCATTTT.

The CDR3 region is CASSLDNRNGNQPQHF. CDR3 sequence (DNA): TGCGCCAGCAGCTTGGATAACAGAAATGGCAATCAGCCCCAGCATTTT. This chain joins TRBV5-1 and TRBJ1-5; D gene unclear. Germline assignment: CDR1 SGHRS and CDR2 YFSETQ. V dropped 0 bases and J dropped 2 bases, with 12 bases sitting between them. The CDR3 runs to 16 residues.

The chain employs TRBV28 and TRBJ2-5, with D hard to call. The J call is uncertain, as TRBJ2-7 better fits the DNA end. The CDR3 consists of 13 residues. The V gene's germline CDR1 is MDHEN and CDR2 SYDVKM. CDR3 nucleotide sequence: TGTGCCAGCACACAGACCCCAGCCTACGAGCAGTACTTC. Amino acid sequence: CASTQTPAYEQYF.